These T cell receptor beta chains were read from a single sample in a study of blood T cells in healthy people across ages. In TCRdb, the 5' RACE reads were re-called with MiXCR into one record per CDR3 protein. This sample has around 1.5 million distinct CDR3 sequences, with about 43% found just once. The sample consisted of blood. These receptor sequences come from a woman younger than 35 in good health. Both conserved end residues are part of each CDR3. A D gene is named only where the DNA matches it firmly. A clone size is listed for some rows: how often the clone was seen (once, few, many), or a class if it is expanded.

CAISEGEYNEQFF,TGTGCCATCAGCGAGGGGGAGTACAATGAGCAGTTCTTC,few,TRBV10-3,TRBJ2-1,NA
CASSYEGGGNEQYF,TGTGCCAGCAGTTACGAGGGGGGGGGCAATGAGCAGTACTTC,NA,TRBV6-2/TRBV6-3,TRBJ2-5,NA
CASSGLAGGDTGELFF,TGTGCCAGCAGTGGCCTAGCGGGGGGCGACACCGGGGAGCTGTTTTTT,NA,TRBV2,TRBJ2-2,TRBD2
CASSLAGGGKNIQYF,TGTGCCAGCAGCCTAGCGGGAGGGGGGAAAAACATTCAGTACTTC,NA,TRBV3-1,TRBJ2-4,TRBD2
CSAHYADTQYF,TGCAGTGCTCACTACGCCGATACGCAGTATTTT,many,TRBV20-1,TRBJ2-3,NA
CAIRGTALNTEAFF,TGTGCCATCCGGGGGACAGCTTTGAACACTGAAGCTTTCTTT,NA,TRBV10-3,TRBJ1-1,TRBD1
CASLTGLRTARDTEAFF,TGCGCCAGCCTTACTGGCCTTAGGACCGCCCGGGACACTGAAGCTTTCTTT,once,TRBV10-2,TRBJ1-1,NA
CASSLAGRGGNTEAFF,TGCGCCAGCAGCTTGGCCGGCCGTGGAGGCAACACTGAAGCTTTCTTT,once,TRBV5-1,TRBJ1-1,NA
CASSAGDRSFQETQYF,TGTGCCAGTAGCGCAGGGGACAGAAGTTTCCAAGAGACCCAGTACTTC,NA,TRBV6-5,TRBJ2-5,TRBD1
CASSQETAGGLLSYEQYF,TGTGCCAGCAGCCAAGAAACGGCAGGGGGGCTCCTCTCCTACGAGCAGTACTTC,few,TRBV3-1,TRBJ2-7,NA
CAISTQTSNEQFF,TGTGCCATCAGCACACAGACTAGCAATGAGCAGTTCTTC,few,TRBV10-3,TRBJ2-1,NA
CASSYQGMTPETQYF,TGTGCCAGCAGTTACCAGGGAATGACACCAGAGACCCAGTACTTC,NA,TRBV6-5,TRBJ2-5,NA
CAISGEQGNNHEQYF,TGTGCCATCAGTGGAGAGCAGGGTAATAACCATGAGCAGTACTTC,few,TRBV10-3,TRBJ2-5,NA
CASSPGTRTDTQYF,TGTGCCAGCAGTCCCGGGACACGCACCGATACGCAGTATTTT,many,TRBV7-2,TRBJ2-3,NA
CAIRSVSSTDTQYF,TGTGCCATCAGAAGCGTTTCTAGCACAGATACGCAGTATTTT,NA,TRBV10-3,TRBJ2-3,NA
CASSSPGQGASYEQYF,TGTGCCAGTAGTTCTCCGGGACAGGGGGCTTCCTACGAGCAGTACTTC,NA,TRBV19,TRBJ2-7,TRBD1
CSARDPGTGGPQQPQHF,TGCAGTGCTAGAGATCCGGGGACAGGGGGTCCTCAGCAGCCCCAGCATTTT,few,TRBV20-1,TRBJ1-5,TRBD1
CASSPAGTGRETQYF,TGCGCCAGCAGCCCGGCCGGGACAGGTAGAGAGACCCAGTACTTC,few,TRBV5-1,TRBJ2-5,TRBD1
CSVVIGALIGEQYF,TGCAGCGTGGTAATTGGGGCTCTGATAGGAGAGCAGTACTTC,few,TRBV29-1,TRBJ2-7,NA
CASSHLLGTGPQETQYF,TGTGCCAGCAGCCACCTCCTCGGGACAGGTCCTCAAGAGACCCAGTACTTC,NA,TRBV28,TRBJ2-5,TRBD1
CSASPSGGEGQFF,TGCAGTGCTAGCCCTAGCGGGGGGGAAGGGCAGTTCTTC,few,TRBV20-1,TRBJ2-1,TRBD2
CASSQRINTEAFF,TGTGCCAGCAGTCAGAGGATAAACACTGAAGCTTTCTTT,once,TRBV2,TRBJ1-1,NA
CSAREASIGGNTIYF,TGCAGTGCTAGAGAGGCCAGTATCGGTGGAAACACCATATATTTT,NA,TRBV20-1,TRBJ1-3,NA
CASSLEGLAHQYF,TGCGCCAGCAGCTTGGAGGGACTAGCACATCAGTACTTC,few,TRBV5-1,TRBJ2-4,TRBD2
CASSESISAGESNYGYTF,TGCGCCAGCAGTGAGTCAATCTCAGCTGGGGAATCAAACTATGGCTACACCTTC,few,TRBV10-2,TRBJ1-2,NA
CSVAGVPGLATDTQYF,TGCAGCGTGGCGGGGGTTCCGGGACTAGCGACAGATACGCAGTATTTT,many,TRBV29-1,TRBJ2-3,TRBD2
CSVDGVGGTSGNEQFF,TGCAGCGTTGATGGAGTGGGGGGAACTTCAGGCAATGAGCAGTTCTTC,many,TRBV29-1,TRBJ2-1,NA
CASSLAPALDEQFF,TGCGCCAGCAGCTTGGCGCCAGCCTTAGATGAGCAGTTCTTC,NA,TRBV5-1,TRBJ2-1,NA
CASSLAPGRSTDTQYF,TGTGCCAGCAGCTTAGCGCCCGGGAGGAGCACAGATACGCAGTATTTT,NA,TRBV7-2,TRBJ2-3,TRBD2
CASSSPDRGLADTQYF,TGTGCCAGCAGTTCTCCGGACAGGGGGCTTGCAGATACGCAGTATTTT,NA,TRBV28,TRBJ2-3,TRBD1
CASSTDPNYGYTF,TGTGCCAGCAGCACAGACCCTAACTATGGCTACACCTTC,NA,TRBV7-8,TRBJ1-2,NA
CTSSHPDQPQHF,TGCACCAGCAGCCACCCCGATCAGCCCCAGCATTTT,NA,TRBV4-1,TRBJ1-5,NA
CASSSTGTATNSQYF,TGCGCCAGCAGCTCGACCGGGACAGCGACCAACAGTCAGTACTTC,NA,TRBV5-1,TRBJ2-4,TRBD1
CSAWLAGGRGTDTQYF,TGCAGTGCATGGCTAGCGGGGGGGCGGGGCACAGATACGCAGTATTTT,few,TRBV20-1,TRBJ2-3,TRBD2
CSVAGRLRYEQYF,TGCAGCGTTGCGGGGAGGCTGCGTTACGAGCAGTACTTC,many,TRBV29-1,TRBJ2-7,NA
CSARTYIGVGYNEQYF,TGCAGTGCTAGAACCTACATCGGAGTCGGGTACAATGAGCAGTACTTC,NA,TRBV20-1,TRBJ2-7,NA
CASSLAQPLEEQYF,TGTGCCAGCAGCTTAGCACAGCCCCTCGAAGAGCAGTACTTC,NA,TRBV11-2,TRBJ2-7,NA
CASTPHSNQPQHF,TGTGCCAGCACCCCACACAGTAATCAGCCCCAGCATTTT,NA,TRBV6-1,TRBJ1-5,NA
CATSEIWGGPAYEQYF,TGTGCCACCAGCGAAATTTGGGGGGGGCCAGCCTACGAGCAGTACTTC,NA,TRBV15,TRBJ2-7,NA
CASSHGTGDRRLFF,TGTGCCAGTTCTCACGGGACAGGGGATCGGAGACTGTTTTTT,few,TRBV6-1,TRBJ1-4,TRBD1
CSAREGTGFNEQFF,TGCAGTGCTAGAGAAGGGACAGGATTTAATGAGCAGTTCTTC,NA,TRBV20-1,TRBJ2-1,TRBD1
CASSASGSSTDTQYF,TGTGCCAGCAGCGCTAGCGGTTCTAGCACAGATACGCAGTATTTT,few,TRBV9,TRBJ2-3,TRBD2
CASSKAPPGNGGNYGYTF,TGTGCCAGCAGCAAAGCGCCCCCAGGGAACGGGGGGAACTATGGCTACACCTTC,few,TRBV21-1,TRBJ1-2,NA